The clone carrying this TCR beta chain was detected ten times or more. What it binds is not known. These data belong to a study of T cell repertoires in cytomegalovirus infection. Study-wide points: Summed frequency of public TCR beta families distinguished CMV carriers with the relevant HLA.

TCRdb passed the reads through MiXCR, listing each CDR3 protein once. Of about 58,000 distinct CDR3 sequences detected, around a fifth appear once; the ten largest clones hold less than 70%. Germline assignment: CDR1 SNHLY and CDR2 FYNNEI. This CDR3 is built from 14 residues. Unmatched junction bases numbered 4, after V lost 3 bases and J lost 2 bases. The chain carries TRBV2 and TRBJ2-7; 7 positions agree with TRBD2. The clonotype originates from a human donor in good health (CMV status not recorded). Some clones in this sample may be carry-over from other donors' samples. The sample consisted of CD8+ T cells from cultured PBMCs, taken from culture after CMV antigen stimulation. This chain's CDR3 is CASSEAAGTYEQYF. For the CDR3, the DNA is TGTGCCAGCAGTGAGGCAGCGGGGACCTACGAGCAGTACTTC.